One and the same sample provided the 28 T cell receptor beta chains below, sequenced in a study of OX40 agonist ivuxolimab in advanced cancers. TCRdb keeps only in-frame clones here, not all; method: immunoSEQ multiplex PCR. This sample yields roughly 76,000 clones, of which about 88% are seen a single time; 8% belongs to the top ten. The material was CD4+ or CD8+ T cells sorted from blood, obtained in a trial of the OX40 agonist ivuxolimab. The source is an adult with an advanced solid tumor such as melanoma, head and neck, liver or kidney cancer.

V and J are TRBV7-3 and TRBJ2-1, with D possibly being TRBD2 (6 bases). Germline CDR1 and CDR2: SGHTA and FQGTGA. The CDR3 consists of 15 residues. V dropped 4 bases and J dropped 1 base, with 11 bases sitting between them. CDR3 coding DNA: TGTGCCAGCAGCTCGCCCGGGAGTTCCTACAATGAGCAGTTCTTC. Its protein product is CASSSPGSSYNEQFF.

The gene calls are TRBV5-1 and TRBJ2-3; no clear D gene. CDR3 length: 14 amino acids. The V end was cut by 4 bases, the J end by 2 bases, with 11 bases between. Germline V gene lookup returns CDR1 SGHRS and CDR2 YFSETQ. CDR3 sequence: CASSTRTLTDTQYF. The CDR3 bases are TGCGCCAGCAGCACTCGGACCCTCACAGATACGCAGTATTTT.

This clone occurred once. The CDR3 DNA reads TGTGCCTACTCAGGGTCTCGGGAGACCCAGTACTTC. Translating it yields CAYSGSRETQYF. The gene calls are TRBV30 and TRBJ2-5; the D gene is possibly TRBD1 (5 bases). Trimming removed 7 bases at V and 5 bases at J, with 14 bases between. Per the germline V gene, CDR1 is GTSNPN and CDR2 is SVGIG (reference sequence). The CDR3 contains 12 residues.

The CDR3 protein is CASSYGSQPQHF. As DNA, the CDR3 is TGTGCCAGTAGTTACGGGAGCCAGCCCCAGCATTTT. V and J are TRBV19 and TRBJ1-5; D call uncertain. V dropped 5 bases and J dropped 7 bases, with 9 bases sitting between them. This CDR3 has 12 amino acids. Germline loops: CDR1 LNHDA, CDR2 SQIVND (reference sequence).

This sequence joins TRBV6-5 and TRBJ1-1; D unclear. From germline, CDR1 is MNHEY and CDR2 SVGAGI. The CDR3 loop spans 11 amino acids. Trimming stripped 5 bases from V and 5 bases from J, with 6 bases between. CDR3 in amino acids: CASSDGTEAFF. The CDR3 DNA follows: TGTGCCAGCAGTGACGGAACTGAAGCTTTCTTT.

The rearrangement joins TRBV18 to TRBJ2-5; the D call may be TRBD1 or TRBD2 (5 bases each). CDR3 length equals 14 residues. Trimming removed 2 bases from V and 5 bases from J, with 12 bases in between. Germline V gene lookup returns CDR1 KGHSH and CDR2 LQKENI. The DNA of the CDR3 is TGTGCCAGCTCACCATTGCCAGGGACCGAGACCCAGTACTTC. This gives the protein CASSPLPGTETQYF.

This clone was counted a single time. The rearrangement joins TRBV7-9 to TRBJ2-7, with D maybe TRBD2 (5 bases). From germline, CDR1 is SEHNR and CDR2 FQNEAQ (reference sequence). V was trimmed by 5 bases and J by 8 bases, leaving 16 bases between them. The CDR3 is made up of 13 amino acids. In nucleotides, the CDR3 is TGTGCCAGCAGCCAGTCCGGGATCCCAAAGCAGTACTTC. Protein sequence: CASSQSGIPKQYF.

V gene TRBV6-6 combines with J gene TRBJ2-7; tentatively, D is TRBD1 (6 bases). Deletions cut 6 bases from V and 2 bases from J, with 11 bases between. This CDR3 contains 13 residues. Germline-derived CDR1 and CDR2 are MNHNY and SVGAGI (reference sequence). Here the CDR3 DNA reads TGTGCCAGCAGCCGGGACACCCCCTACGAGCAGTACTTC. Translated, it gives CASSRDTPYEQYF.

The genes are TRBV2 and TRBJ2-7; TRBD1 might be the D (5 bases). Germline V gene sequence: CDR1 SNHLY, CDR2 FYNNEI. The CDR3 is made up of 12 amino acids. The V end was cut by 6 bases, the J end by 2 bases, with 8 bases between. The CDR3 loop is CASRTDTYEQYF. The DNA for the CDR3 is TGTGCCAGCAGGACGGACACCTACGAGCAGTACTTC.

This CDR3 reads CASTRGLTNSGANVLTF. The CDR3 DNA follows: TGTGCCAGCACTAGGGGGCTTACAAACTCTGGGGCCAACGTCCTGACTTTC. The rearrangement joins TRBV18 to TRBJ2-6, with 7 bases lining up with TRBD1. Germline CDR1 and CDR2: KGHSH and LQKENI. The length of the CDR3 is 17 residues. J gave up 0 bases and V 8 bases, and 10 bases lay outside the gene matches.

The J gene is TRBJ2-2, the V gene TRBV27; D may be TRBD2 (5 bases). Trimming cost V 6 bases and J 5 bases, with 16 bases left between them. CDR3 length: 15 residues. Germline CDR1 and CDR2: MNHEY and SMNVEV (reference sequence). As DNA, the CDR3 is TGTGCCAGCAGAAGAGGGTTCATTATTACCGGGGAGCTGTTTTTT. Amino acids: CASRRGFIITGELFF.

Written as DNA, the CDR3 is TGTGCCATCAGTTCGACCGGGACAGGGGGTACCCAGCATTTT. Protein sequence: CAISSTGTGGTQHF. The rearrangement joins TRBV10-3 to TRBJ1-5, with 11 bases that match TRBD1. Germline V gene data show CDR1 as ENHRY and CDR2 as SYGVKD. The CDR3 loop spans 14 amino acids. The J segment lost 11 bases and the V segment lost 5 bases, leaving 8 bases of the junction unmatched.

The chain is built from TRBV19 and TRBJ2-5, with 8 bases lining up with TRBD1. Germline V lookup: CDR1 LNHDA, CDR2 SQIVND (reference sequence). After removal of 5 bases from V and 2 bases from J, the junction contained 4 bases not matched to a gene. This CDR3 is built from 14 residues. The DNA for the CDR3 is TGTGCCAGTAGTCTTGGACAGGGACAAGAGACCCAGTACTTC. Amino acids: CASSLGQGQETQYF.

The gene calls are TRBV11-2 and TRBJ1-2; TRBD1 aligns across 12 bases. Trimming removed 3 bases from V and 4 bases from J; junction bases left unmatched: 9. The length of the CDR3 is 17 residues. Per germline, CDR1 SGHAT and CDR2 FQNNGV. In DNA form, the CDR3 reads TGTGCCAGCAGCTTCGGGACAGGGGGCCCCCTTTCCTATGGCTACACCTTC. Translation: CASSFGTGGPLSYGYTF.

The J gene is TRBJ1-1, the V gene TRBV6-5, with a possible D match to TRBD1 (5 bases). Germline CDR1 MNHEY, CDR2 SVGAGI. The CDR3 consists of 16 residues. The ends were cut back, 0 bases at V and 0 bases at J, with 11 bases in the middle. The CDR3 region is CASSYSGGLMNTEAFF. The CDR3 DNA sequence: TGTGCCAGCAGTTACTCGGGGGGACTCATGAACACTGAAGCTTTCTTT.

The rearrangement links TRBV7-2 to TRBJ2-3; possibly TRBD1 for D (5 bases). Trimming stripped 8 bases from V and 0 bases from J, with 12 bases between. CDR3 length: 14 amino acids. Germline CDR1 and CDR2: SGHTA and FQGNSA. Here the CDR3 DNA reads TGTGCCAGCGCCATTGACAGTAGCACAGATACGCAGTATTTT. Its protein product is CASAIDSSTDTQYF.

CDR3: CASSQAPGRGTKNIQYF. In DNA form, the CDR3 reads TGTGCCAGCAGCCAAGCTCCAGGTCGGGGGACCAAAAACATTCAGTACTTC. The chain uses TRBV4-2 and TRBJ2-4, with D tentatively TRBD2 (6 bases). CDR1 is LGHNA and CDR2 is YNFKEQ in the germline V gene. Trimming pared 1 base from V and 2 bases from J, leaving 15 bases between. The CDR3 has 17 amino acids.

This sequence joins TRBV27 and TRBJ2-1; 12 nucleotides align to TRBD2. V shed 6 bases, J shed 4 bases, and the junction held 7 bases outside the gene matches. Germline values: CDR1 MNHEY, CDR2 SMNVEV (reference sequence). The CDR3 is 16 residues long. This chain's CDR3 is CASRVPGTSGYNEQFF. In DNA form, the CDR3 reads TGTGCCAGCAGGGTACCAGGGACTAGCGGGTACAATGAGCAGTTCTTC.

The CDR3 DNA reads as TGCGCCAGCAGCCAAGATGGCACGGGGCCCGACACTGAAGCTTTCTTT. Translated: CASSQDGTGPDTEAFF. The chain carries TRBV4-1 and TRBJ1-1, with D perhaps TRBD1 (5 bases). V lost 0 bases, J lost 3 bases, and 14 bases lay in between. The CDR3 runs to 16 residues. The germline CDR1 and CDR2 sequences are MGHRA and YSYEKL.

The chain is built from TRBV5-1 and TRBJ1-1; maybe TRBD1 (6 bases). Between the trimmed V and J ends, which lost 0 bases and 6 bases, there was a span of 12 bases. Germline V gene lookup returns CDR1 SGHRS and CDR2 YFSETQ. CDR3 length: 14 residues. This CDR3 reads CASSLGQKGAEAFF. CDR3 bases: TGCGCCAGCAGCTTGGGGCAGAAGGGGGCTGAAGCTTTCTTT. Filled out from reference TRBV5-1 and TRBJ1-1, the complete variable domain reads KAGVTQTPRYLIKTRGQQVTLSCSPISGHRSVSWYQQTPGQGLQFLFEYFSETQRNKGNFPGRFSGRQFSNSRSEMNVSTLELGDSALYLCASSLGQKGAEAFFGQGTRLTVV.

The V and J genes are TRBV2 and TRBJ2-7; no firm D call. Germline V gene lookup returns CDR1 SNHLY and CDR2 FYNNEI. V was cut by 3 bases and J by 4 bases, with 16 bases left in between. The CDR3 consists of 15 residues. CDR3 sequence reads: CASSDSGPLQYEQYF. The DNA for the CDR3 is TGTGCCAGCAGTGATTCAGGCCCCTTACAATACGAGCAGTACTTC.

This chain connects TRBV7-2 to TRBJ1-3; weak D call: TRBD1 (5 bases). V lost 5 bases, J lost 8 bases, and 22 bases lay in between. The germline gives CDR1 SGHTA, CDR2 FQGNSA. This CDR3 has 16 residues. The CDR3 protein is CASSPHPDSLVHTIYF. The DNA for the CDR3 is TGTGCCAGCAGCCCCCATCCCGACAGCTTGGTTCACACCATATATTTT.

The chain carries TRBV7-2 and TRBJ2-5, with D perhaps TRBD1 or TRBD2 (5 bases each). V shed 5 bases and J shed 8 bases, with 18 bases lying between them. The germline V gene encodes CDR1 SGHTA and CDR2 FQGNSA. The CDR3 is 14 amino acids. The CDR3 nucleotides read TGTGCCAGCAGCCAGCTATGGGGGTCCAGTACCCAGTACTTC. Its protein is CASSQLWGSSTQYF.

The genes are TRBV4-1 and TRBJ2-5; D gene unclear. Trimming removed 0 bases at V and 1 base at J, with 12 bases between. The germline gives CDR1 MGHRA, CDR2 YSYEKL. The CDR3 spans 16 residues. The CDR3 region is CASSQDLRPSQETQYF. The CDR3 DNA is TGCGCCAGCAGCCAAGACTTGCGACCTTCCCAAGAGACCCAGTACTTC.

The CDR3 here is CASSFTSSGANVLTF. CDR3 DNA sequence: TGTGCCAGCAGCTTCACAAGCTCTGGGGCCAACGTCCTGACTTTC. The chain carries TRBV5-4 and TRBJ2-6, with no clear D. The CDR3 runs to 15 residues. Looked up from germline, CDR1 is SGHNT and CDR2 is YYREEE (reference sequence). With 2 bases removed from V and 0 bases from J, the gap between germline ends came to 6 bases.

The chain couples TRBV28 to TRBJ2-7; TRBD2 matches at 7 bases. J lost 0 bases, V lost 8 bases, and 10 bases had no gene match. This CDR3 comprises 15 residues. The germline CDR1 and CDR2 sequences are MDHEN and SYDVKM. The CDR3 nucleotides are TGTGCCAGCCATACGGGGGGACGGGGCTCCTACGAGCAGTACTTC. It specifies CASHTGGRGSYEQYF.

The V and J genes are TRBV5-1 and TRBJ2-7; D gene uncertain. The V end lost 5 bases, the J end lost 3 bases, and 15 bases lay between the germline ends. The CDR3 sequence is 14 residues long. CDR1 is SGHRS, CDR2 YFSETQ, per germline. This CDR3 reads CASSLSSWHYEQYF. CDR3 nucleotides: TGCGCCAGCAGTCTATCGTCGTGGCACTACGAGCAGTACTTC. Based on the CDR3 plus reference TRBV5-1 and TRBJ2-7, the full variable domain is KAGVTQTPRYLIKTRGQQVTLSCSPISGHRSVSWYQQTPGQGLQFLFEYFSETQRNKGNFPGRFSGRQFSNSRSEMNVSTLELGDSALYLCASSLSSWHYEQYFGPGTRLTVT.

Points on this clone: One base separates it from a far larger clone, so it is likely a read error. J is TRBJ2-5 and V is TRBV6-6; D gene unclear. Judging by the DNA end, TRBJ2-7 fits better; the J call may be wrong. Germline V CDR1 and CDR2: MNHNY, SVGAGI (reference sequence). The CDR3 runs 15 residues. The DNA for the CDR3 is TGTGCCGGCAGTTACGACGGTCAGAACACCTACGAGCAGTACTTC. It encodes CAGSYDGQNTYEQYF.